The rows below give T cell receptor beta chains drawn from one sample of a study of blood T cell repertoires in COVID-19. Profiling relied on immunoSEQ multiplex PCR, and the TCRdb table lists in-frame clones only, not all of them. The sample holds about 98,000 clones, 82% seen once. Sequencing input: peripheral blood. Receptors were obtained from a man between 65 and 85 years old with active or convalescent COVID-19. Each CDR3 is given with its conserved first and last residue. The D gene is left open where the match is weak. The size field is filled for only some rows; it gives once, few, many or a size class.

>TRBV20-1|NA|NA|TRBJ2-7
CSASPLGYEQYF
TGCAGTGCTAGTCCGCTCGGTTACGAGCAGTACTTC
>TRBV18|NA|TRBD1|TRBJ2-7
CASSPRDRASYEQYF
TGTGCCAGCTCACCTAGGGACAGGGCCTCCTACGAGCAGTACTTC
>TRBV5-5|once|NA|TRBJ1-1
CASSPSPGDTEAFF
TGTGCCAGCAGCCCGAGCCCAGGGGATACTGAAGCTTTCTTT
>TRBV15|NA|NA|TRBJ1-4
CATSSPPNEKLFF
TGTGCCACCAGCAGCCCCCCGAATGAAAAACTGTTTTTT
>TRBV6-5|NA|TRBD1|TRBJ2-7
CASNKGQGGAYEQYF
TGTGCCAGCAATAAGGGACAGGGAGGCGCCTACGAGCAGTACTTC
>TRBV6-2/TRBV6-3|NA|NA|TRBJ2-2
CASSYSRRDKNTGELFF
TGTGCCAGCAGTTACTCGAGACGGGACAAAAACACCGGGGAGCTGTTTTTT
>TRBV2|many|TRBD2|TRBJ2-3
CASSLTSVRTDTQYF
TGTGCCAGCAGTCTTACTAGCGTGCGCACAGATACGCAGTATTTT
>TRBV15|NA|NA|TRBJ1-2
CATSRDVQVYGYTF
TGTGCCACCAGCAGAGATGTACAGGTGTATGGCTACACCTTC
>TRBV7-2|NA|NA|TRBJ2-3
CASSLGGTQYF
TGTGCCAGCAGCTTAGGAGGTACGCAGTATTTT
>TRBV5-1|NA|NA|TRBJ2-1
CASSHTGGPSSYNEQFF
TGCGCCAGCAGCCACACGGGGGGCCCTAGCTCCTACAATGAGCAGTTCTTC
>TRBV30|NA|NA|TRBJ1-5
CAWSVQGVQPQHF
TGTGCCTGGAGTGTACAAGGGGTCCAGCCCCAGCATTTT
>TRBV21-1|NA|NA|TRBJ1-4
CASSDTGGRGYEKLFF
TGTGCCAGCAGCGACACTGGTGGCAGGGGATACGAAAAACTGTTTTTT
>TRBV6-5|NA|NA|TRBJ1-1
CASRRDRRPNTEAFF
TGTGCCAGCAGGCGAGACAGGAGACCGAACACTGAAGCTTTCTTT
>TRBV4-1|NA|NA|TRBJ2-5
CASSQSSAFQETQYF
TGCGCCAGCAGCCAATCTAGCGCATTCCAAGAGACCCAGTACTTC
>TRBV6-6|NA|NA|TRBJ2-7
CASSYGQGGYEQYF
TGTGCCAGCAGTTACGGGCAGGGTGGCTACGAGCAGTACTTC
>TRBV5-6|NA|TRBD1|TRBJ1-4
CASSLGLTGGRKKLFF
TGTGCCAGCAGCTTGGGTCTGACAGGGGGCAGGAAAAAACTGTTTTTT
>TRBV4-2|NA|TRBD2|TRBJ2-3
CASSLSGGDTQYF
TGTGCCAGCAGCCTCAGCGGGGGAGATACGCAGTATTTT
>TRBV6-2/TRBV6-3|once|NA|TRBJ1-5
CASSSDRSNQPQHF
TGTGCCAGCAGTAGCGACAGGAGCAATCAGCCCCAGCATTTT
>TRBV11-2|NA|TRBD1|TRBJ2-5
CASSLAGDRGETQYF
TGTGCCAGCAGCTTAGCAGGGGACAGGGGGGAGACCCAGTACTTC
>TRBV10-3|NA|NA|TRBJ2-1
CAISDGGFNEQFF
TGTGCCATCAGTGATGGGGGGTTCAATGAGCAGTTCTTC
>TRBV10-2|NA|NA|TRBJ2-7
CASIGQIYEQYF
TGCGCCAGCATTGGACAGATCTACGAGCAGTACTTC
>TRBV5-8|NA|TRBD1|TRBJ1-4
CASNRGIANEKLFF
TGTGCCAGCAACAGGGGAATTGCTAATGAAAAACTGTTTTTT
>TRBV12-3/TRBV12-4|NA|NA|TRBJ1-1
CASRWERNTEAFF
TGTGCCAGCAGATGGGAGAGGAACACTGAAGCTTTCTTT
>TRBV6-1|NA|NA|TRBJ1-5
CASSEVARVNQPQHF
TGTGCCAGCAGTGAAGTAGCCAGGGTCAATCAGCCCCAGCATTTT
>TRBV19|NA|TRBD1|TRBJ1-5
CASSKWTGGAADQPQHF
TGTGCCAGTAGTAAGTGGACAGGGGGCGCCGCTGATCAGCCCCAGCATTTT
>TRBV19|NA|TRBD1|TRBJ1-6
CANHRGLSPLHF
TGTGCCAACCACAGGGGGCTCTCACCCCTCCACTTT
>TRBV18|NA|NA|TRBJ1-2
CASSPREFNYGYTF
TGTGCCAGCTCCCCAAGGGAGTTTAACTATGGCTACACCTTC
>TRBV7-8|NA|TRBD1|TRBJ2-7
CASSSLTGTDTYEQYF
TGTGCCAGCAGCTCCCTCACCGGGACAGATACCTACGAGCAGTACTTC
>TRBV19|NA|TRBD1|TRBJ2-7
CASSPGTGGEQYF
TGTGCCAGTAGTCCCGGGACAGGGGGCGAGCAGTACTTC
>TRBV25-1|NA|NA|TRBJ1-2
CASSEAGGGFNYGYTF
TGTGCCAGCAGTGAAGCGGGGGGCGGGTTCAACTATGGCTACACCTTC
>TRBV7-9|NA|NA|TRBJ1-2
CASSLEAYGYTF
TGTGCCAGCAGCTTAGAAGCCTATGGCTACACCTTC
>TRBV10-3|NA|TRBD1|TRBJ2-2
CAIRGQGNPGELFF
TGTGCCATCAGGGGACAGGGGAATCCCGGGGAGCTGTTTTTT
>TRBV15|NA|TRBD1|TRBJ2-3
CATSRDVGTGGDTQYF
TGTGCCACCAGCAGAGATGTCGGGACAGGGGGAGATACGCAGTATTTT
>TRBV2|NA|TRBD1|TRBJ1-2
CASSEEGQGRTGYGYTF
TGTGCCAGCAGTGAAGAGGGACAGGGCCGAACGGGCTATGGCTACACCTTC
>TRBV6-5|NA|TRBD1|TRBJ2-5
CASDTGTGKSQYF
TGTGCCAGTGATACCGGGACAGGAAAATCCCAGTACTTC
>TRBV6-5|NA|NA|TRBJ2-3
CASKFLFTDTQYF
TGTGCCAGCAAATTCCTGTTCACAGATACGCAGTATTTT
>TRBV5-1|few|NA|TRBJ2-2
CASSSGTSTGELFF
TGCGCCAGCAGCTCCGGGACTTCGACCGGGGAGCTGTTTTTT
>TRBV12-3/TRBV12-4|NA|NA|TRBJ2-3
CAISGLATDTQYF
TGTGCCATCAGTGGACTCGCCACAGATACGCAGTATTTT
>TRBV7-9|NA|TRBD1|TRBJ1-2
CASSLGTGAGYTF
TGTGCCAGCAGCTTAGGGACAGGGGCGGGCTACACCTTC
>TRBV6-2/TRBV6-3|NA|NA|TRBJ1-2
CASSYSSAVRGYTF
TGTGCCAGCAGTTACTCGTCGGCAGTCAGGGGCTACACCTTC
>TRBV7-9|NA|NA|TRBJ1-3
CASSLDSIGNTIYF
TGTGCCAGCAGCCTTGATAGCATTGGAAACACCATATATTTT
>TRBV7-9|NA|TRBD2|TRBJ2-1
CASSYPFFGGAYNEQFF
TGTGCCAGCAGCTACCCTTTTTTCGGGGGGGCCTACAATGAGCAGTTCTTC
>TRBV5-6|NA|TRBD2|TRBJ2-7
CASRTSGTVYEQYF
TGTGCCAGCAGGACGAGCGGGACTGTCTACGAGCAGTACTTC
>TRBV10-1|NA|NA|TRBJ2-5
CASSRGLGETQYF
TGCGCCAGCAGCAGGGGTCTTGGGGAGACCCAGTACTTC
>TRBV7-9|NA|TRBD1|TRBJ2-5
CASSLGGTGLEETQYF
TGTGCCAGCAGCTTAGGCGGGACAGGGTTGGAAGAGACCCAGTACTTC
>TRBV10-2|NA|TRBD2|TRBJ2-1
CASSEIAGGLNEQFF
TGCGCCAGCAGTGAGATAGCGGGGGGGCTAAATGAGCAGTTCTTC
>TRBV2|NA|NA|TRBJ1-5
CASSDWGGEMGNQPQHF
TGTGCCAGCAGTGATTGGGGGGGGGAGATGGGCAATCAGCCCCAGCATTTT
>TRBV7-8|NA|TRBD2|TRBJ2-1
CASSSNQLAGAYNEQFF
TGTGCCAGCAGCTCCAACCAACTAGCGGGGGCTTACAATGAGCAGTTCTTC
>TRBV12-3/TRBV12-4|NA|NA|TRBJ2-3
CASINLLTDTQYF
TGTGCCAGCATAAATCTCCTGACAGATACGCAGTATTTT
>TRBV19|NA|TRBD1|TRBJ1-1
CASSMGKGGRTEAFF
TGTGCCAGTAGTATGGGGAAAGGGGGCAGGACTGAAGCTTTCTTT
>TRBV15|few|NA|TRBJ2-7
CATSKEETYEQYF
TGTGCCACCAGCAAGGAGGAGACCTACGAGCAGTACTTC
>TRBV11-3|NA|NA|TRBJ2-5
CASSSEETQYF
TGTGCCAGCAGCTCGGAAGAGACCCAGTACTTC